This T cell receptor (beta chain) was identified during a study of T cell responses to AZD1222 COVID-19 vaccine. The table came from immunoSEQ multiplex PCR; TCRdb's copy has only in-frame clones and leaves some out. The data hold some 140,000 clones, with 70% to 90% observed a single time. Trimming took off 2 bases at V and 8 bases at J, with 10 bases between the two ends. The CDR3 contains 14 residues. The germline V gene has CDR1 MDHEN and CDR2 SYDVKM. The sequence was obtained from an adult who received the AZD1222 COVID-19 vaccine. The sequenced sample was peripheral blood, obtained 28 days after the second AZD1222 dose. The chain links TRBV28 to TRBJ1-6; possibly TRBD1 for D (6 bases). In nucleotides, the CDR3 is TGTGCCAGCAGTTTAAAGGGGGTAGATTCACCCCTCCACTTT. Its translation: CASSLKGVDSPLHF.